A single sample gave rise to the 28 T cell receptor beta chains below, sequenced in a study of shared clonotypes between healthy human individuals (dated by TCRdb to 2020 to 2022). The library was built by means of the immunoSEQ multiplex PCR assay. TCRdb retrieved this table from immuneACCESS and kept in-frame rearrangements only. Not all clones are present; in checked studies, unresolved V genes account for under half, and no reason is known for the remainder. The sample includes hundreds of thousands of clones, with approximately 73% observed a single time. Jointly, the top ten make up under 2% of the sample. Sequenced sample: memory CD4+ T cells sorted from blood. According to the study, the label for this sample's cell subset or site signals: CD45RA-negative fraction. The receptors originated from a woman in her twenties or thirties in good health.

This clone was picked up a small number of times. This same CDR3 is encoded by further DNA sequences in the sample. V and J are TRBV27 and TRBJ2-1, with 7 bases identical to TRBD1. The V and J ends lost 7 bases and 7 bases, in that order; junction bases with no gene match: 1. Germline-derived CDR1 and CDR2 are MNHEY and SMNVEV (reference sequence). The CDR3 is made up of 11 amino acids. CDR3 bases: TGTGCCAGCAACAGGGGAAATGAGCAGTTCTTC. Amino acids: CASNRGNEQFF.

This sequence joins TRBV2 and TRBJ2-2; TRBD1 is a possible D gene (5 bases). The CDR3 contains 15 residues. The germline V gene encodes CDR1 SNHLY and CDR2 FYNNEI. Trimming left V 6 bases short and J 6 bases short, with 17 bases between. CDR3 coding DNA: TGTGCCAGCAGCAGAAGGCAGGGATCCCCCGGGGAGCTGTTTTTT. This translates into CASSRRQGSPGELFF.

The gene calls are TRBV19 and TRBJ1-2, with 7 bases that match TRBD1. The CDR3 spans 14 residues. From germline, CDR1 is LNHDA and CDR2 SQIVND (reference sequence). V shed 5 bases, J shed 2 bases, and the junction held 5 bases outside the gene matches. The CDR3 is CASSPGTDNYGYTF. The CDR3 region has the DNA TGTGCCAGTAGTCCGGGGACAGACAACTATGGCTACACCTTC.

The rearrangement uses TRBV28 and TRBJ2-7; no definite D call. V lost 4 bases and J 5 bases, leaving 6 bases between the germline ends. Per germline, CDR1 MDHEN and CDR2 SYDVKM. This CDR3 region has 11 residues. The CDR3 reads CASSWSNEQYF. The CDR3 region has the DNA TGTGCCAGCAGTTGGTCCAACGAGCAGTACTTC.

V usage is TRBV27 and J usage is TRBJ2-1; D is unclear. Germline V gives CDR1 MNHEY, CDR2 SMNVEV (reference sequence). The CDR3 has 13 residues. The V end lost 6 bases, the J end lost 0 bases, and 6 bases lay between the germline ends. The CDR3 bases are TGTGCCAGCAGCTGGAACTCCTACAATGAGCAGTTCTTC. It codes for CASSWNSYNEQFF.

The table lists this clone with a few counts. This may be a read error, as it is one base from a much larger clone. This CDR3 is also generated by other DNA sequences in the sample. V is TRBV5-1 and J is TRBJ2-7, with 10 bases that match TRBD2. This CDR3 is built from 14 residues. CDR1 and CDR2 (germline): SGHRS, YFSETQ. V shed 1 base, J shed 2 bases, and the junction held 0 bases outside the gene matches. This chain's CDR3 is CASSLTSGTYEQYF. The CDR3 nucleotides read TGCGCCAGCAGCTTGACTAGCGGGACCTACGAGCAGTACTTC.

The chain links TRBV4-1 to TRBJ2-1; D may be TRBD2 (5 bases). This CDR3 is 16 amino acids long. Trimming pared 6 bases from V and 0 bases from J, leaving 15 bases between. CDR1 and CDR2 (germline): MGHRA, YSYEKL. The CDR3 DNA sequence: TGCGCCAGCAGAAACACAAGCGGTCTCTCCTACAATGAGCAGTTCTTC. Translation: CASRNTSGLSYNEQFF.

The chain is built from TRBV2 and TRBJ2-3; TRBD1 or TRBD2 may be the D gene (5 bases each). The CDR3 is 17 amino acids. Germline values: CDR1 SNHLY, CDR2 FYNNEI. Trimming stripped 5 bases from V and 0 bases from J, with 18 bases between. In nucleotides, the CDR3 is TGTGCCAGCAGTACAAAGCCTCCGGGACGGAGCACAGATACGCAGTATTTT. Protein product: CASSTKPPGRSTDTQYF.

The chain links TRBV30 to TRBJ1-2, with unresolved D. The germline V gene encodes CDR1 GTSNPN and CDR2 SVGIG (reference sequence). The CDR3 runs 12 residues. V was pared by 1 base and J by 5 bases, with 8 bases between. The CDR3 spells CAWSAGDYGYTF. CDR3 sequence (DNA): TGTGCCTGGAGTGCCGGGGATTATGGCTACACCTTC.

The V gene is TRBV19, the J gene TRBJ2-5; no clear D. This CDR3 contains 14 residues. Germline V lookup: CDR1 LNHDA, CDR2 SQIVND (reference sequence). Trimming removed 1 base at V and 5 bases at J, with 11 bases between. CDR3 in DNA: TGTGCCAGTAGTATAGTCAATCGAGAGGAGACCCAGTACTTC. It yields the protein CASSIVNREETQYF.

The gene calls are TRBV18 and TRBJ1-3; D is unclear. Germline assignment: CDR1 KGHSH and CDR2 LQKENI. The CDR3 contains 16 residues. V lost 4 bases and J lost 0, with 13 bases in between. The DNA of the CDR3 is TGTGCCAGCTCACTGATAGTCGGGAGCTCTGGAAACACCATATATTTT. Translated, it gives CASSLIVGSSGNTIYF.

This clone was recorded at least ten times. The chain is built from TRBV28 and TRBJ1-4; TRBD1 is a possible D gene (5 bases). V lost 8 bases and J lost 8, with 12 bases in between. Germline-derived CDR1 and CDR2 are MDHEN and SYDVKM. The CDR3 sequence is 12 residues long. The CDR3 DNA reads TGTGCCAGCGGGACGGTAGTCGAAAAACTGTTTTTT. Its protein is CASGTVVEKLFF.

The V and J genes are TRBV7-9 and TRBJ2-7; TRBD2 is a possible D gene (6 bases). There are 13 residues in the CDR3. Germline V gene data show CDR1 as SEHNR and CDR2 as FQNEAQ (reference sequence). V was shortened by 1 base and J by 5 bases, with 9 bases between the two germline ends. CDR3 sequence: CASSLGRGDEQYF. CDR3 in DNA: TGTGCCAGCAGCTTAGGGCGGGGTGACGAGCAGTACTTC. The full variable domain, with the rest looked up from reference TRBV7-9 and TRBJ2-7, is DTGVSQNPRHKITKRGQNVTFRCDPISEHNRLYWYRQTLGQGPEFLTYFQNEAQLEKSRLLSDRFSAERPKGSFSTLEIQRTEQGDSAMYLCASSLGRGDEQYFGPGTRLTVT.

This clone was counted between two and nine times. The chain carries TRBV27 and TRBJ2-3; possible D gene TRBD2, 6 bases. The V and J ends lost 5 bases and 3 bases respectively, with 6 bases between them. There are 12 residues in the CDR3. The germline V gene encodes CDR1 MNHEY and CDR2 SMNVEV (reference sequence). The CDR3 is CASSRGTDTQYF. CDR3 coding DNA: TGTGCCAGCAGTCGGGGGACAGATACGCAGTATTTT.

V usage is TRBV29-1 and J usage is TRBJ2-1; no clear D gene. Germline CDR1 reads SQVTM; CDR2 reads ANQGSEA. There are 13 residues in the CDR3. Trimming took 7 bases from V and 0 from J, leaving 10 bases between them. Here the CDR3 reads CSACKGSYNEQFF. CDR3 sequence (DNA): TGCAGCGCTTGTAAAGGCTCCTACAATGAGCAGTTCTTC.

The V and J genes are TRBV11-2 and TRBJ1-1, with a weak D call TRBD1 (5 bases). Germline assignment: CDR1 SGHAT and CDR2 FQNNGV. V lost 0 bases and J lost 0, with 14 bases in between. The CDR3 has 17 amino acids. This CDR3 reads CASSLDRQGEMNTEAFF. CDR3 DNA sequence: TGTGCCAGCAGCTTAGATCGCCAGGGAGAGATGAACACTGAAGCTTTCTTT.

The CDR3 is CATSGGQGAYEQYF. CDR3 nucleotides: TGTGCCACCTCGGGGGGACAGGGAGCCTACGAGCAGTACTTC. The V call is TRBV15, the J call TRBJ2-7, with 9 nucleotides matching TRBD1. Trimming removed 8 bases from V and 2 bases from J; junction bases left unmatched: 7. CDR3 length: 14 amino acids. CDR1 and CDR2 (germline): LNHNV, YYDKDF (reference sequence).

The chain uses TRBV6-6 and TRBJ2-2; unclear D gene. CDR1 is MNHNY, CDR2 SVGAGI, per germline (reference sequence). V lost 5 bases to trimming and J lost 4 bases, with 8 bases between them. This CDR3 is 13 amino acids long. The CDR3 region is CASSNPGTGELFF. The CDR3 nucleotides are TGTGCCAGCAGTAACCCCGGCACCGGGGAGCTGTTTTTT.

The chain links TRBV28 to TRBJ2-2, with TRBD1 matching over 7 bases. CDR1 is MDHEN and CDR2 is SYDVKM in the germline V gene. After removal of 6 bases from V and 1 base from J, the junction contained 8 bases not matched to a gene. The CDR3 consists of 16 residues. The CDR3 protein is CASSSADRRNTGELFF. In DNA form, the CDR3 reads TGTGCCAGCAGCTCAGCGGACAGGCGGAACACCGGGGAGCTGTTTTTT.

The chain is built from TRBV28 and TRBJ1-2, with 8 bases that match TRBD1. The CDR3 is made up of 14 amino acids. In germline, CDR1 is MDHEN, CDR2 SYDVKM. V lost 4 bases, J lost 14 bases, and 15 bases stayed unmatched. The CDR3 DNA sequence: TGTGCCAGCAGTTCATACCCAGGGGGCTCTAGCGGGACCTTC. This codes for CASSSYPGGSSGTF.

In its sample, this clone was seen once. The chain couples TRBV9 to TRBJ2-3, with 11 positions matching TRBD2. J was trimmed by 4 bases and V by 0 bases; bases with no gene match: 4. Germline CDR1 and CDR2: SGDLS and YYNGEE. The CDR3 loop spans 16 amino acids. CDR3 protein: CASSVEPGLAADTQYF. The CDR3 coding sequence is TGTGCCAGCAGCGTAGAGCCGGGACTAGCGGCAGATACGCAGTATTTT.

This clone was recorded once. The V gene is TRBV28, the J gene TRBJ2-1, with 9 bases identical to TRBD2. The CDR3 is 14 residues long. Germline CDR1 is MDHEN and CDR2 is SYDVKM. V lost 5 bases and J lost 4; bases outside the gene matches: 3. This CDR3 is CASSGLAGYNEQFF. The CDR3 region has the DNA TGTGCCAGCAGTGGCCTAGCGGGATACAATGAGCAGTTCTTC.

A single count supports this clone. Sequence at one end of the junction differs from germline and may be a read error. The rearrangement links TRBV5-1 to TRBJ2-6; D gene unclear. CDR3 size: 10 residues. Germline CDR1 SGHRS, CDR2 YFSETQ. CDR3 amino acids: CATSANILTF. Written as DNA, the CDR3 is TGCGCCACCAGCGCTAATATCCTGACTTTC.

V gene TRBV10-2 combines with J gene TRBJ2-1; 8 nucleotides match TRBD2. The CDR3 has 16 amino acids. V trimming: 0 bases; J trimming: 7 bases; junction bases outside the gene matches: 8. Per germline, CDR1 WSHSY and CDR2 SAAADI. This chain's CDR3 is CASSESYGRAGNEQFF. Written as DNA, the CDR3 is TGCGCCAGCAGTGAGTCGTACGGGAGGGCCGGTAATGAGCAGTTCTTC.

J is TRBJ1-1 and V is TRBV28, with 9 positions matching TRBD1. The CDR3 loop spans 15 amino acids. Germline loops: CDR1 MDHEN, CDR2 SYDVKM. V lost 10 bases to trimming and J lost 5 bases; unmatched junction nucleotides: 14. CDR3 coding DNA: TGTGCCACCGACAGGACAGGGGTTTTATTTACTGAAGCTTTCTTT. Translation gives CATDRTGVLFTEAFF.

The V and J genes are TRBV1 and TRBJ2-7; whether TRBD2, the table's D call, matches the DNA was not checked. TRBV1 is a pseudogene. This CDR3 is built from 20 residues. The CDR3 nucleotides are TGCACCAGCAGCCTCCCGGGCCCGCTAGCGGCGTTTGACTACTCCTACGAGCAGTACTTC. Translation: CTSSLPGPLAAFDYSYEQYF.

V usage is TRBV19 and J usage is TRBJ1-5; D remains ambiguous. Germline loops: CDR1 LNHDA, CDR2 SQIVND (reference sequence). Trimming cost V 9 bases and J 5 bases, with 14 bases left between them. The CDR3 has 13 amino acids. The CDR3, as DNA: TGTGCCAGCGACGACGGGCTGTATCAGCCCCAGCATTTT. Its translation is CASDDGLYQPQHF.

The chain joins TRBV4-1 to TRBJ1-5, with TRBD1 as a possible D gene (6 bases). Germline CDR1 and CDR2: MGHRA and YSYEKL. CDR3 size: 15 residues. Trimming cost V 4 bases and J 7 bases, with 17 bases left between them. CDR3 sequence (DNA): TGCGCCAGCAGCCCCCCGGGACAACGTGGGCAGCCCCAGCATTTT. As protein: CASSPPGQRGQPQHF.